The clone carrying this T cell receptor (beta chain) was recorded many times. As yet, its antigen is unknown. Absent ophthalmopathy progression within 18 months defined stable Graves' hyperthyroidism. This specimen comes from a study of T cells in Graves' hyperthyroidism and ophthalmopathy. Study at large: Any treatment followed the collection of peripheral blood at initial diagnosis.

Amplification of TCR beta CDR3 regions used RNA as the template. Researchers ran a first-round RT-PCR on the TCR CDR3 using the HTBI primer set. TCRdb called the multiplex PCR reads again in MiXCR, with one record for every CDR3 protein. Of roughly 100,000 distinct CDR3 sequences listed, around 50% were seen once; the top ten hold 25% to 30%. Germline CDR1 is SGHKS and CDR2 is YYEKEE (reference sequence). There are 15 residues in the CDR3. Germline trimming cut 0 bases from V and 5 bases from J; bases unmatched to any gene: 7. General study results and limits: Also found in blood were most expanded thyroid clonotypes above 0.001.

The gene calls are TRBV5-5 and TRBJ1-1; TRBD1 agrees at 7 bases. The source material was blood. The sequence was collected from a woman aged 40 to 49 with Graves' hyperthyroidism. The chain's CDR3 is CASSLGQGGWTEAFF. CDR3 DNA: TGTGCCAGCAGCTTGGGACAGGGTGGATGGACTGAAGCTTTCTTT. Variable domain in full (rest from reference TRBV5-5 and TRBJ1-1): DAGVTQSPTHLIKTRGQQVTLRCSPISGHKSVSWYQQVLGQGPQFIFQYYEKEERGRGNFPDRFSARQFPNYSSELNVNALLLGDSALYLCASSLGQGGWTEAFFGQGTRLTVV.